The 3 T cell receptor beta chains reported below all come from one sample, sequenced in a study of cytomegalovirus exposure and HLA in healthy donors. Primers for the PCR totalled 60 Vbeta and 13 Jbeta. Generated by immunoSEQ multiplex PCR, the TCRdb table keeps only in-frame clones and is missing some. The top ten hold 1% of the sample, which has about 130,000 clones, roughly 80% seen once. The sample was PBMCs. These receptors came from a man aged 35-49 years in good health and CMV-seronegative.

The chain is built from TRBV18 and TRBJ1-4; D unclear. With 6 bases removed from V and 4 bases from J, the gap between germline ends came to 15 bases. Germline V gene sequence: CDR1 KGHSH, CDR2 LQKENI. This CDR3 is built from 15 residues. The CDR3: CASSPLGDLNEKLFF. The CDR3 region has the DNA TGTGCCAGCTCGCCCCTGGGAGACCTTAATGAAAAACTGTTTTTT.

This chain joins TRBV15 and TRBJ2-3; D may be TRBD1 (5 bases). Germline CDR1 reads LNHNV; CDR2 reads YYDKDF (reference sequence). CDR3 length: 15 residues. V was trimmed by 0 bases and J by 1 base, leaving 8 bases between them. CDR3 nucleotide sequence: TGTGCCACCAGCAGAGACCAAGGGGGCACAGATACGCAGTATTTT. Residues: CATSRDQGGTDTQYF.

The chain recombines TRBV28 with TRBJ1-2; D is possibly TRBD1 (6 bases). The CDR3 extends over 12 amino acids. Germline V lookup: CDR1 MDHEN, CDR2 SYDVKM. V was shortened by 10 bases and J by 4 bases, with 13 bases between the two germline ends. The CDR3 is CAIERGGYGYTF. Written as DNA, the CDR3 is TGTGCCATCGAGAGGGGGGGCTATGGCTACACCTTC.